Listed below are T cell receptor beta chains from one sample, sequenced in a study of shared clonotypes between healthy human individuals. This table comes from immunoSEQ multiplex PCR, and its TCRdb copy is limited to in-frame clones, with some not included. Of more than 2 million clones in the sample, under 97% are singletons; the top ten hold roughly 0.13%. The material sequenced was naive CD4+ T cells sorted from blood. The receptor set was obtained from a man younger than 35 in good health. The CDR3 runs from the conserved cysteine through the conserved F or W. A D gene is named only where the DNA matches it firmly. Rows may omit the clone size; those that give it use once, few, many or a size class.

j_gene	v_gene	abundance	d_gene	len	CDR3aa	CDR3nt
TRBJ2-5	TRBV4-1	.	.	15	CASSSRDTRGETQYF	TGCGCCAGCAGCTCACGGGACACCCGAGGGGAGACCCAGTACTTC
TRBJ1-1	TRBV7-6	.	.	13	CASSSNPGTEAFF	TGTGCCAGCAGCTCGAACCCAGGGACTGAAGCTTTCTTT
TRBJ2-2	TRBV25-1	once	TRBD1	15	CASSSGTGNTGELFF	TGTGCCAGCAGTTCCGGGACAGGGAACACCGGGGAGCTGTTTTTT
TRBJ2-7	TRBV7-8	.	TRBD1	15	CASSSSGGSKYEQYF	TGTGCCAGCAGCTCCTCAGGGGGATCGAAGTACGAGCAGTACTTC
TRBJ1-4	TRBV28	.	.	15	CASSFSRVESEKLFF	TGTGCCAGCAGTTTTTCCAGGGTAGAAAGTGAAAAACTGTTTTTT
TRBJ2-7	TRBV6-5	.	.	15	CASRRSGLQNYEQYF	TGTGCCAGCAGACGATCGGGACTTCAGAACTACGAGCAGTACTTC
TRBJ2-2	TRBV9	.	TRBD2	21	CASSALPSGGAGGSNTGELFF	TGTGCCAGCAGCGCCCTGCCTAGCGGTGGAGCGGGCGGTTCGAACACCGGGGAGCTGTTTTTT
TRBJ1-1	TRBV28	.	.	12	CASSFNRPEAFF	TGTGCCAGCAGTTTTAATCGCCCTGAAGCTTTCTTT
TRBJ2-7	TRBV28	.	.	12	CASSLRGYEQYF	TGTGCCAGCAGTCTCAGGGGTTACGAGCAGTACTTC
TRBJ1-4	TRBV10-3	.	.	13	CAISEREGEKLFF	TGTGCCATCAGTGAGCGGGAGGGTGAAAAACTGTTTTTT
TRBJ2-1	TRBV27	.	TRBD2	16	CASSLLGGGGYNEQFF	TGTGCCAGCAGTTTACTCGGTGGCGGGGGATACAATGAGCAGTTCTTC
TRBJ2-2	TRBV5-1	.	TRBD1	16	CASSLALQGVTGELFF	TGCGCCAGCAGCTTGGCCCTACAGGGGGTCACCGGGGAGCTGTTTTTT
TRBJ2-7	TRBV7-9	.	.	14	CASSLEEAPYEQYF	TGTGCCAGCAGCTTAGAGGAAGCCCCCTACGAGCAGTACTTC
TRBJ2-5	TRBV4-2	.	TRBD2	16	CASSQEGGGALETQYF	TGTGCCAGCAGCCAAGAAGGCGGGGGGGCTCTAGAGACCCAGTACTTC
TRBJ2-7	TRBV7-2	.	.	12	CASSLDIYEQYF	TGTGCCAGCAGCTTAGATATCTACGAGCAGTACTTC
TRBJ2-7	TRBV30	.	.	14	CAWSLRRRVYEQYF	TGTGCCTGGAGTCTCCGGCGCAGGGTATACGAGCAGTACTTC
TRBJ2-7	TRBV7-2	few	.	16	CASSFSIADLSYEQYF	TGTGCCAGCAGCTTTTCAATAGCGGATTTGAGCTACGAGCAGTACTTC
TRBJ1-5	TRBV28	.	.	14	CASWGQGTNQPQHF	TGTGCCAGCTGGGGGCAGGGGACAAATCAGCCCCAGCATTTT
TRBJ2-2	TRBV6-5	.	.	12	CASRPNSGELFF	TGTGCCAGCAGACCGAATTCCGGGGAGCTGTTTTTT
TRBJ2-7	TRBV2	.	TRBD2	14	CAIPRTSGTYEQYF	TGTGCCATCCCACGGACTAGCGGGACCTACGAGCAGTACTTC
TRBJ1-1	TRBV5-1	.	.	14	CASSQNLLNTEAFF	TGCGCCAGCAGCCAGAACCTGTTGAACACTGAAGCTTTCTTT
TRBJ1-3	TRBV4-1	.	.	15	CASSTQGTAGNTIYF	TGCGCCAGCAGCACCCAGGGAACTGCTGGAAACACCATATATTTT
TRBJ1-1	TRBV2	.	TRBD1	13	CASTLTGAGLAFF	TGTGCCAGCACCCTGACAGGGGCCGGCCTAGCTTTCTTT
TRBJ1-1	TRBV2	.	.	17	CASIPSEGVRRGTEAFF	TGTGCCAGCATCCCGTCGGAGGGGGTGAGGAGGGGCACTGAAGCTTTCTTT
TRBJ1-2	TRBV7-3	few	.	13	CASSRDGGYGYTF	TGTGCCAGCAGCCGGGACGGTGGGTATGGCTACACCTTC
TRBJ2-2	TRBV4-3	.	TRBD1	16	CASSREAGTGLGELFF	TGCGCCAGCAGCCGAGAGGCCGGGACAGGGCTCGGGGAGCTGTTTTTT
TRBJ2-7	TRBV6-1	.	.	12	CASRPSSYEQYF	TGTGCCAGCCGCCCGTCCTCCTACGAGCAGTACTTC
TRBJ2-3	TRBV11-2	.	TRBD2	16	CASSLSSGRSTDTQYF	TGTGCCAGCAGCTTATCGAGCGGGAGGAGCACAGATACGCAGTATTTT
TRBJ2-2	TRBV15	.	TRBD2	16	CATSRDGLAGTGELFF	TGTGCCACCAGCAGAGATGGTCTAGCGGGGACGGGGGAGCTGTTTTTT
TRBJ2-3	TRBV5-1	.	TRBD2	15	CASSPLAGETDTQYF	TGCGCCAGCTCGCCACTAGCGGGAGAGACAGATACGCAGTATTTT
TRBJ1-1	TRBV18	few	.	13	CASSPYRDTEAFF	TGTGCCAGCTCACCATACAGGGACACTGAAGCTTTCTTT
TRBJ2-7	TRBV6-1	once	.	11	CASRETTRQYF	TGTGCCAGTAGGGAGACTACGAGGCAGTACTTC
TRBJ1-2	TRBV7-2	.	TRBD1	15	CASSFLGQGYYGYTF	TGTGCCAGCAGCTTCTTGGGACAGGGCTACTATGGCTACACCTTC
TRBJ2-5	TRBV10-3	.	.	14	CAINPGPGEETQYF	TGTGCCATCAACCCTGGTCCAGGGGAAGAGACCCAGTACTTC
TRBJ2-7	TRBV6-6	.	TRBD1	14	CASRGAQGSYEQYF	TGTGCCAGCAGGGGGGCACAGGGGTCCTACGAGCAGTACTTC
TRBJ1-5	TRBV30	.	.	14	CAWSRGSGNQPQHF	TGTGCCTGGTCCCGGGGGAGCGGCAATCAGCCCCAGCATTTT
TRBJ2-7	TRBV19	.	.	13	CASSIQGRYEQYF	TGTGCCAGTAGTATCCAGGGGCGATACGAGCAGTACTTC
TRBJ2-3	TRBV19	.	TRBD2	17	CASQGLAGSNNTDTQYF	TGTGCCAGCCAGGGACTAGCGGGTTCCAACAACACAGATACGCAGTATTTT
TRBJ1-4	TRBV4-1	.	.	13	CASSQLSNEKLFF	TGCGCCAGCAGCCAACTGAGTAATGAAAAACTGTTTTTT
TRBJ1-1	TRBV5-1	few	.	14	CASSLAGAGTEAFF	TGCGCCAGCAGCTTGGCTGGGGCGGGCACTGAAGCTTTCTTT
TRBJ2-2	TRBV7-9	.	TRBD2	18	CASSLDGRGRKNTGELFF	TGTGCCAGCAGCTTAGACGGGAGGGGACGGAAAAACACCGGGGAGCTGTTTTTT
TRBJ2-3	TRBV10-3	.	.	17	CAISESGSGTADFTQYF	TGTGCCATCAGTGAGTCAGGGTCCGGGACTGCCGATTTTACGCAGTATTTT
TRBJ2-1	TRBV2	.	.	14	CASSLNSPYNEQFF	TGTGCCAGCAGTCTGAATTCCCCCTACAATGAGCAGTTCTTC
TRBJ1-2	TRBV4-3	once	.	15	CASSQDRLSSLSYTF	TGCGCCAGCAGCCAAGATCGGCTCTCCTCCTTGAGCTACACCTTC
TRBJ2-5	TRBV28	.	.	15	CASSRSRGRSETQYF	TGTGCCAGCAGTAGATCTCGGGGACGGTCGGAGACCCAGTACTTC
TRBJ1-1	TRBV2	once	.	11	CASRRNTEAFF	TGTGCCAGCAGACGAAACACTGAAGCTTTCTTT
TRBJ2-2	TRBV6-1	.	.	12	CASFRATGELFF	TGTGCCAGCTTTAGGGCCACCGGGGAGCTGTTTTTT
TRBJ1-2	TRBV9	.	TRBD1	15	CASSVRTGEDYGYTF	TGTGCCAGCAGCGTAAGGACAGGGGAGGACTATGGCTACACCTTC